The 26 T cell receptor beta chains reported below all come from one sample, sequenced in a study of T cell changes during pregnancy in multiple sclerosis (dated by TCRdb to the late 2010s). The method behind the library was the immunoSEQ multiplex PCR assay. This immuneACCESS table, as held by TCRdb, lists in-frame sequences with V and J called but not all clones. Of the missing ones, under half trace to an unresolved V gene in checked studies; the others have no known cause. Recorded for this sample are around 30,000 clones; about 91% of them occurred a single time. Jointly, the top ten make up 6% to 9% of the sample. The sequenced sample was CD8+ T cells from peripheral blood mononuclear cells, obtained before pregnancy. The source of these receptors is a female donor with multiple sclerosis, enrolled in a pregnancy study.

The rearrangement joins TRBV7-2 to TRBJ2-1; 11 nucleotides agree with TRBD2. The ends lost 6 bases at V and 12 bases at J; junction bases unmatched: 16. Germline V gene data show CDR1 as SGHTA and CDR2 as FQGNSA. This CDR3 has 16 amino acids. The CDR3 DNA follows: TGTGCCAGCAGTCCCAGTCCTAGCGGGAGGTCCTCTTGGCAGTTCTTC. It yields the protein CASSPSPSGRSSWQFF.

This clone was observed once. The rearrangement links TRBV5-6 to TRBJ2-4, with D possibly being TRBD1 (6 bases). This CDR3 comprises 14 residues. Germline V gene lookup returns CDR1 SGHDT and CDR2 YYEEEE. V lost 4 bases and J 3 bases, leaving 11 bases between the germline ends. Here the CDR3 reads CASSGQFDKNIQYF. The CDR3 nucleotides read TGTGCCAGCAGCGGACAGTTTGACAAAAACATTCAGTACTTC.

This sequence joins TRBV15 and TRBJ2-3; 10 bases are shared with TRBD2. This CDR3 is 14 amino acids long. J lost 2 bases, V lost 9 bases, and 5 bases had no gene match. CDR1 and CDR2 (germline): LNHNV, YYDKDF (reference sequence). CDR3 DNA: TGTGCCACTAAAACTAGCGGGATCACAGATACGCAGTATTTT. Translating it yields CATKTSGITDTQYF. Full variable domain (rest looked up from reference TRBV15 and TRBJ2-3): DAMVIQNPRYQVTQFGKPVTLSCSQTLNHNVMYWYQQKSSQAPKLLFHYYDKDFNNEADTPDNFQSRRPNTSFCFLDIRSPGLGDTAMYLCATKTSGITDTQYFGPGTRLTVL.

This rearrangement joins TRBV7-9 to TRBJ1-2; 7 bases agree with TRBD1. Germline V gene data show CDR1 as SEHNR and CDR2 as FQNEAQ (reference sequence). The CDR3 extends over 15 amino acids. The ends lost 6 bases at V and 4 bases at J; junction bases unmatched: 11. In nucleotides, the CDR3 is TGTGCCAGCAGTTTTGACAGGGTTCTGGGCTATGGCTACACCTTC. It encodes CASSFDRVLGYGYTF.

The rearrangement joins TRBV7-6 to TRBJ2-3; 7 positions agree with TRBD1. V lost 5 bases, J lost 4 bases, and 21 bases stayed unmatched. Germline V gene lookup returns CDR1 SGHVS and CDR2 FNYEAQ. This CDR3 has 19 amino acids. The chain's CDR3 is CASSPDRQGEMIVPDTQYF. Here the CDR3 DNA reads TGTGCCAGCAGCCCAGACCGACAGGGCGAAATGATTGTACCAGATACGCAGTATTTT.

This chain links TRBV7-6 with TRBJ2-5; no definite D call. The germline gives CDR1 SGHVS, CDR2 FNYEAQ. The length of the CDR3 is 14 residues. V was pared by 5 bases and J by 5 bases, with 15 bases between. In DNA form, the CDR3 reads TGTGCCAGCAGCCGAGACTCCCTCGAGGAGACCCAGTACTTC. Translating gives CASSRDSLEETQYF.

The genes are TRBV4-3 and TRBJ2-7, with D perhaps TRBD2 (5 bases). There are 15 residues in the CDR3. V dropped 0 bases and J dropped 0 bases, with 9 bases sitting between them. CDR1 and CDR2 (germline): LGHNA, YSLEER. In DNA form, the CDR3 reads TGCGCCAGCAGCCAAGATGAAGGAGGCTCCTACGAGCAGTACTTC. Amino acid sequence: CASSQDEGGSYEQYF.

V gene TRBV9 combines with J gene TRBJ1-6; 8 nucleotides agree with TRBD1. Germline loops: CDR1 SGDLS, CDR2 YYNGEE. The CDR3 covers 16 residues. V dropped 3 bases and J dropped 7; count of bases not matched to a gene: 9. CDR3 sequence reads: CASSDGTGWVNSPLHF. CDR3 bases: TGTGCCAGCAGCGACGGGACAGGTTGGGTGAATTCACCCCTCCACTTT.

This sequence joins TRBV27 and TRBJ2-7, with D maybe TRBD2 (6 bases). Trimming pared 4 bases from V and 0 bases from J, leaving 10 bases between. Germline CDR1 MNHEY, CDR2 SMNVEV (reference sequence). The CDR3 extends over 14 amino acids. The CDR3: CASSYIGSSYEQYF. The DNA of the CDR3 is TGTGCCAGCAGTTATATCGGGAGCTCCTACGAGCAGTACTTC.

The CDR3 loop is CASSTQILSSGNTIYF. Here the CDR3 DNA reads TGTGCCAGCAGTACCCAGATTCTCAGCTCTGGAAACACCATATATTTT. The rearrangement links TRBV28 to TRBJ1-3; D not resolved. The CDR3 has 16 residues. The germline V gene encodes CDR1 MDHEN and CDR2 SYDVKM. V was trimmed by 5 bases and J by 0 bases, leaving 14 bases between them.

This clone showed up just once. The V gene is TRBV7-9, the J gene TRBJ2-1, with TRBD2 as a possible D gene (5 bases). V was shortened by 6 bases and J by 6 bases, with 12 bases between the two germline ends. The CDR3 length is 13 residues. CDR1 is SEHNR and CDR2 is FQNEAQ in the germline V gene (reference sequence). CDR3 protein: CASRGAVGNEQFF. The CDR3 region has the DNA TGTGCCAGCAGAGGAGCGGTGGGCAATGAGCAGTTCTTC.

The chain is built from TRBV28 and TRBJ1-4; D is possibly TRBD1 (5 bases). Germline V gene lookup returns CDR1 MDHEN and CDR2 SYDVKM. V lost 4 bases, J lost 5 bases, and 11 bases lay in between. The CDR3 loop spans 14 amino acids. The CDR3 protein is CASSSSGYNEKLFF. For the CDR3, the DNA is TGTGCCAGCAGTTCTTCAGGGTACAATGAAAAACTGTTTTTT.

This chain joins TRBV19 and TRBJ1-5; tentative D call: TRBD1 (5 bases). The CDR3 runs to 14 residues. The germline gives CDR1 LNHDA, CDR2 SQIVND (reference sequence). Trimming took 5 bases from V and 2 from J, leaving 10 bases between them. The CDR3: CASSPWGGNQPQHF. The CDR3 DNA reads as TGTGCCAGTAGTCCATGGGGGGGCAATCAGCCCCAGCATTTT. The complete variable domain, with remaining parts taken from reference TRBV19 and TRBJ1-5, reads DGGITQSPKYLFRKEGQNVTLSCEQNLNHDAMYWYRQDPGQGLRLIYYSQIVNDFQKGDIAEGYSVSREKKESFPLTVTSAQKNPTAFYLCASSPWGGNQPQHFGDGTRLSIL.

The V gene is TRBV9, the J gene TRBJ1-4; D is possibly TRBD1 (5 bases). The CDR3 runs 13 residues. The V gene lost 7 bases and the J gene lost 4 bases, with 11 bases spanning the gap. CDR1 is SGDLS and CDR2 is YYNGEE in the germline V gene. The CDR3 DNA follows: TGTGCCAGCGGAGGGGACGTTAATGAAAAACTGTTTTTT. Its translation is CASGGDVNEKLFF.

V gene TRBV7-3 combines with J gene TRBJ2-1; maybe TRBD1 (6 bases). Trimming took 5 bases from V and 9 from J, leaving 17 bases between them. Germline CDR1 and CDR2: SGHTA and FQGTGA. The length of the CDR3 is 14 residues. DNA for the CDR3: TGTGCCAGCAGCCCCGATACTGGACAGATTGAGCAGTTCTTC. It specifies CASSPDTGQIEQFF.

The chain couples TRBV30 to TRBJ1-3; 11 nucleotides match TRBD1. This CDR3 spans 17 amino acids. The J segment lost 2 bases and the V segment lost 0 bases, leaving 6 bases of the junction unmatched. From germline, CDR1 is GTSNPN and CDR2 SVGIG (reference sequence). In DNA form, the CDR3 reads TGTGCCTGGAGTGTAGGGACAGGGGGATTTGCTGGAAACACCATATATTTT. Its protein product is CAWSVGTGGFAGNTIYF.

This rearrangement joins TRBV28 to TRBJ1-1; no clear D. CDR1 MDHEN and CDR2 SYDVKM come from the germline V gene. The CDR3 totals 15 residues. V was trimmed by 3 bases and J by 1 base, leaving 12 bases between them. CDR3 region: CASSLEVWRNTEAFF. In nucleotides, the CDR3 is TGTGCCAGCAGTTTGGAGGTGTGGAGGAACACTGAAGCTTTCTTT.

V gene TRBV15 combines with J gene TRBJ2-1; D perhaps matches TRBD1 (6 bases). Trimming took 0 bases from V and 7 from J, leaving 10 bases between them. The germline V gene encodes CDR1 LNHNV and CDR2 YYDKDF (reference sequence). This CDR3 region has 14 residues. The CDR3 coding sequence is TGTGCCACCAGCAGAGACGAGGGGGTAAATGAGCAGTTCTTC. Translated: CATSRDEGVNEQFF.

This chain's CDR3 is CASSQDIGSTDTQYF. The CDR3 region has the DNA TGCGCCAGCAGCCAAGATATCGGGAGTACTGATACGCAGTATTTT. The chain joins TRBV4-3 to TRBJ2-3; TRBD2 might be the D (6 bases). The germline V and J ends were trimmed by 0 bases and 6 bases, with 13 bases remaining between them. From germline, CDR1 is LGHNA and CDR2 YSLEER. The CDR3 covers 15 residues.

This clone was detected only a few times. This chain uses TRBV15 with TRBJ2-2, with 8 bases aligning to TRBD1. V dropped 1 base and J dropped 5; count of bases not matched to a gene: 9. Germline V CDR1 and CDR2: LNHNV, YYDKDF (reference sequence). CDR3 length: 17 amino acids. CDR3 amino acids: CATSRGARDRTTGELFF. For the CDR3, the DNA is TGTGCCACCAGCAGAGGAGCTCGGGACAGGACAACCGGGGAGCTGTTTTTT.

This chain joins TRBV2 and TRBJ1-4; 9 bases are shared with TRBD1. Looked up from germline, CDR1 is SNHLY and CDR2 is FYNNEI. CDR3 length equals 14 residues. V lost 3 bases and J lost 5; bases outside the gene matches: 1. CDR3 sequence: CASSETGGNEKLFF. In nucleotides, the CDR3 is TGTGCCAGCAGTGAGACAGGGGGGAATGAAAAACTGTTTTTT.

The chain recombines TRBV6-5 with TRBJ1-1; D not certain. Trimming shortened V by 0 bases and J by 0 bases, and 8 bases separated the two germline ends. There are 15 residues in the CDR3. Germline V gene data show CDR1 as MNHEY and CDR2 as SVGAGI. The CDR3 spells CASSYSRVLNTEAFF. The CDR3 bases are TGTGCCAGCAGTTACTCGAGGGTCCTGAACACTGAAGCTTTCTTT.

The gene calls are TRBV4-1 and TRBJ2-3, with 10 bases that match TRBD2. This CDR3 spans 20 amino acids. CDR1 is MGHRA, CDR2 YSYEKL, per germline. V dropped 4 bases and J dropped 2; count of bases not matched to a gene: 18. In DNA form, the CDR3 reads TGCGCCAGCAGCCCCGAAAGAAGCGGGGGGGCGGGGTTCCACACAGATACGCAGTATTTT. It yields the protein CASSPERSGGAGFHTDTQYF.

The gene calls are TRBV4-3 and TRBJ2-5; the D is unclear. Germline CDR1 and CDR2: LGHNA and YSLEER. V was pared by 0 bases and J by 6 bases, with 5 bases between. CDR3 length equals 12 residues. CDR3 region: CASSQDLQTQYF. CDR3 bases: TGCGCCAGCAGCCAAGACCTTCAGACCCAGTACTTC.

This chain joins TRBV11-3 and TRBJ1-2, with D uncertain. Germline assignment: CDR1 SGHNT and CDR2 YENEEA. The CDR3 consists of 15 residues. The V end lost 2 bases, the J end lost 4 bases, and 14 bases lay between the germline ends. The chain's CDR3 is CASSLNSAVSYGYTF. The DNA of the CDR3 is TGTGCCAGCAGCTTAAATTCCGCAGTCAGCTATGGCTACACCTTC.

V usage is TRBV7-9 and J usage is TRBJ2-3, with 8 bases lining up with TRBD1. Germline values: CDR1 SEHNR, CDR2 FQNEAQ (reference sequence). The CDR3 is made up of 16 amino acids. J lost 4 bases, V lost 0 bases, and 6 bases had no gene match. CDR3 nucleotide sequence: TGTGCCAGCAGCTTAGCTTCGGCAGGGGGCCCAGATACGCAGTATTTT. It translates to CASSLASAGGPDTQYF.